This T cell receptor beta chain was sequenced during a study of beta chain features in type 1 diabetes. The wider study: Patients and healthy donors were similar in age, gender and cell yields. Study outcomes and limitations: People with Type 1 diabetes carried modestly yet significantly shorter TCRB CDR3s in all four CD4+ subsets.

Researchers reported sorting CD4+ naive, central memory, regulatory and stem cell-like memory cells via CD45RO/CCR7/CD25/CD127/CD95/CD27. The CDR3 sequence is 16 residues long. CDR1 is SGHAT, CDR2 FQNNGV, per germline. V was clipped by 0 bases and J by 3 bases, with 15 bases between them. What was sequenced were expressed TCRB transcripts, since all of the isolated RNA had been reverse transcribed. The table came from immunoSEQ multiplex PCR; TCRdb's copy has only in-frame clones and leaves some out. The table lists 500,000 to 800,000 clones, 9.5% to 15% of them singletons. Worth noting for this clone: Its specificity is not known.

Sequencing used naive CD4+ T cells from blood. The rearrangement uses TRBV11-2 and TRBJ2-7, with TRBD2 as a possible D gene (6 bases). The receptor's source is a man younger than 45 with type 1 diabetes. DNA for the CDR3: TGTGCCAGCAGCTTAGATCGTCGACGGACTATCTACGAGCAGTACTTC. This gives the protein CASSLDRRRTIYEQYF.